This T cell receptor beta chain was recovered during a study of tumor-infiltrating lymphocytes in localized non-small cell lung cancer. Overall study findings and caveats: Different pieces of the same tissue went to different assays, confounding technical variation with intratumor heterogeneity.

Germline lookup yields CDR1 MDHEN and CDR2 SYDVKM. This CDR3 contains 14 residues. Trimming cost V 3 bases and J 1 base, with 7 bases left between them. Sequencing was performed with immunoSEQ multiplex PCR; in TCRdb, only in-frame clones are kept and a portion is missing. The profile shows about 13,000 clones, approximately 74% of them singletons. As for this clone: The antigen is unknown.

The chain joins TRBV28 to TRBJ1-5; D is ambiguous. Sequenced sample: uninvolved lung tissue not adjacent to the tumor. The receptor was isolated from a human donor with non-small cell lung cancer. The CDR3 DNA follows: TGTGCCAGCAGTTTCTGGGAGAGCAATCAGCCCCAGCATTTT. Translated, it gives CASSFWESNQPQHF.